The next 16 T cell receptor beta chains were all read from a single sample in a study of cytomegalovirus exposure and HLA in healthy donors. The PCR ran on 60 Vbeta and 13 Jbeta primers. The data were produced by immunoSEQ multiplex PCR, yet TCRdb's version contains in-frame clones alone and is incomplete. The sample lists 99,000 or so clones, over 75% occurring once. Sequencing input: PBMCs. The receptors derive from a man aged 25 to 40 in good health and CMV-seropositive.

The chain has TRBV4-2 and TRBJ2-1; the match to TRBD2 covers 8 bases. Germline CDR1 reads LGHNA; CDR2 reads YNFKEQ. V gave up 3 bases and J gave up 5 bases; unmatched junction bases: 12. The CDR3 sequence is 17 residues long. The CDR3 reads CASSQAMPGTSDNEQFF. In DNA, the CDR3 is TGTGCCAGCAGCCAGGCCATGCCGGGGACTAGTGACAATGAGCAGTTCTTC.

This chain connects TRBV6-1 to TRBJ2-2; D not resolved. The ends were cut back, 5 bases at V and 5 bases at J, with 15 bases in the middle. This CDR3 has 15 residues. Germline V gives CDR1 MNHNS, CDR2 SASEGT. CDR3 loop: CASSNSRRGTGELFF. The CDR3 DNA follows: TGTGCCAGCAGTAATAGCCGCCGCGGTACCGGGGAGCTGTTTTTT.

V gene TRBV29-1 combines with J gene TRBJ2-1; 16 bases agree with TRBD2. Losses at the gene ends were 6 bases for V and 5 bases for J; bases not matched to a gene: 4. This CDR3 has 15 amino acids. Germline V lookup: CDR1 SQVTM, CDR2 ANQGSEA. The CDR3 nucleotides read TGCAGCGTGGGACTAGCGGGGGGGCGGCACAATGAGCAGTTCTTC. Translated, it gives CSVGLAGGRHNEQFF.

The chain links TRBV18 to TRBJ1-2; D ambiguous. The germline V and J ends were trimmed by 0 bases and 2 bases, with 13 bases remaining between them. This CDR3 has 16 amino acids. CDR1 is KGHSH and CDR2 is LQKENI in the germline V gene. Here the CDR3 DNA reads TGTGCCAGCTCACCACCGAACAGCGGGCCCAACTATGGCTACACCTTC. This sequence encodes CASSPPNSGPNYGYTF.

This clone was observed a handful of times. The CDR3 region is CASSDGTVQETQYF. Here the CDR3 DNA reads TGTGCCAGCAGTGACGGCACAGTACAAGAGACCCAGTACTTC. The chain couples TRBV25-1 to TRBJ2-5; D is unclear. CDR3 length: 14 residues. The V gene lost 3 bases and the J gene lost 2 bases, with 10 bases spanning the gap. CDR1 MGHDK and CDR2 SYGVNS come from the germline V gene.

The chain couples TRBV5-6 to TRBJ1-2; 9 bases are shared with TRBD1. The germline CDR1 and CDR2 sequences are SGHDT and YYEEEE. This CDR3 has 15 residues. The junction had 5 bases not matched to a gene; V was cut back by 0 bases and J by 5 bases. This CDR3 is CASSLGTGDSYGYTF. The CDR3 DNA reads TGTGCCAGCAGCTTGGGGACAGGGGACTCATATGGCTACACCTTC.

The chain recombines TRBV6-7 with TRBJ2-1; 7 positions agree with TRBD2. TRBV6-7 is sorted into the ORF group, with uncertain function. The CDR3 length is 16 residues. The trim removed 5 bases at V and 5 bases at J, leaving 12 bases unmatched. For the CDR3, the DNA is TGTGCCAGCAGTCCGCTTAATGGGGGGGGTGACAATGAGCAGTTCTTC. Amino acids: CASSPLNGGGDNEQFF.

The chain recombines TRBV2 with TRBJ1-5; 8 bases are a match to TRBD1. Germline loops: CDR1 SNHLY, CDR2 FYNNEI. The CDR3 length is 13 residues. Trimming removed 4 bases from V and 6 bases from J; junction bases left unmatched: 2. The CDR3 loop reads CASSAQGVQPQHF. CDR3 bases: TGTGCCAGCAGTGCACAGGGGGTTCAGCCCCAGCATTTT.

The chain has TRBV30 and TRBJ1-1; 7 bases are shared with TRBD1. The ends lost 0 bases at V and 3 bases at J; junction bases unmatched: 7. The CDR3 totals 15 residues. Germline CDR1 reads GTSNPN; CDR2 reads SVGIG (reference sequence). CDR3 nucleotide sequence: TGTGCCTGGAGTGTACAAGGGGGCCGATACACTGAAGCTTTCTTT. This sequence encodes CAWSVQGGRYTEAFF.

CDR3 nucleotide sequence: TGTGCCAGCTCACCGCCAGAGTGGCAGGGTCCCACAGATACGCAGTATTTT. It codes for CASSPPEWQGPTDTQYF. This chain connects TRBV18 to TRBJ2-3; possible D gene TRBD1, 5 bases. This CDR3 region has 17 residues. V was clipped by 3 bases and J by 2 bases, with 18 bases between them. Germline lookup yields CDR1 KGHSH and CDR2 LQKENI.

V and J are TRBV2 and TRBJ2-3, with D perhaps matching TRBD1 (5 bases). The V gene lost 7 bases and the J gene lost 1 base, with 15 bases spanning the gap. The CDR3 has 15 residues. Germline V gene data show CDR1 as SNHLY and CDR2 as FYNNEI. The CDR3 nucleotides read TGTGCCAGCAACGCTTTGGGGCCTCGCACAGATACGCAGTATTTT. Protein product: CASNALGPRTDTQYF. Filled out from reference TRBV2 and TRBJ2-3, the complete variable domain reads EPEVTQTPSHQVTQMGQEVILRCVPISNHLYFYWYRQILGQKVEFLVSFYNNEISEKSEIFDDQFSVERPDGSNFTLKIRSTKLEDSAMYFCASNALGPRTDTQYFGPGTRLTVL.

The chain carries TRBV6-1 and TRBJ2-7, with D maybe TRBD2 (6 bases). Trimming left V 3 bases short and J 1 base short, with 10 bases between. The germline CDR1 and CDR2 sequences are MNHNS and SASEGT. CDR3 size: 14 residues. The CDR3 region has the DNA TGTGCCAGCAGTGAGCTAGCGAGGTCCTACGAGCAGTACTTC. This gives the protein CASSELARSYEQYF.

This rearrangement joins TRBV7-9 to TRBJ2-7; no clear D gene. Germline V gives CDR1 SEHNR, CDR2 FQNEAQ (reference sequence). There are 12 residues in the CDR3. The germline V and J ends were trimmed by 4 bases and 5 bases, with 9 bases remaining between them. The CDR3 DNA follows: TGTGCCAGCAGCTCCAGTTTGAACGAGCAGTACTTC. Translated: CASSSSLNEQYF.

This chain joins TRBV4-2 and TRBJ1-2, with a tentative D call TRBD1 (6 bases). V lost 2 bases and J lost 2, with 9 bases in between. The CDR3 is 14 residues long. The germline V gene encodes CDR1 LGHNA and CDR2 YNFKEQ. CDR3 residues: CASSQLGQNYGYTF. Here the CDR3 DNA reads TGTGCCAGCAGCCAACTAGGACAGAACTATGGCTACACCTTC.

The CDR3 region is CASGQGYNSPLHF. CDR3 DNA: TGTGCCAGCGGACAGGGATATAATTCACCCCTCCACTTT. The chain carries TRBV27 and TRBJ1-6; 8 bases line up with TRBD1. Germline lookup yields CDR1 MNHEY and CDR2 SMNVEV (reference sequence). V lost 8 bases, J lost 4 bases, and 1 base stayed unmatched. The CDR3 runs to 13 residues.

This clone turned up a few times. The chain combines TRBV29-1 with TRBJ1-3; possibly TRBD1 for D (5 bases). The CDR3 is 14 amino acids. Deletions cut 4 bases from V and 0 bases from J, with 10 bases between. In germline, CDR1 is SQVTM, CDR2 ANQGSEA. The CDR3: CSVAVRDSGNTIYF. Here the CDR3 DNA reads TGCAGCGTTGCGGTCAGGGACTCTGGAAACACCATATATTTT.